This T cell receptor beta chain appears in the sequencing data of a study of blood T cell repertoires in COVID-19. Study as a whole: T cells, B-cell-depleted T cells, or PBMCs provided the cDNA or gDNA that served as material.

This clone occurred a few times. Measured with immunoSEQ multiplex PCR; TCRdb has only the in-frame clones, and not every one. The data hold roughly 100,000 clones, with roughly 80% observed a single time. This clonotype was obtained from a man between 60 and 75 years old with acute or convalescent COVID-19. Sequenced: peripheral blood.

The CDR3 is CASCWQGGSPLHF. The CDR3 DNA reads as TGCGCCAGCTGTTGGCAGGGGGGTTCACCCCTCCACTTT. The chain combines TRBV10-2 with TRBJ1-6; 7 bases map to TRBD1. The CDR3 totals 13 residues. J was trimmed by 9 bases and V by 8 bases; bases with no gene match: 7. Germline loops: CDR1 WSHSY, CDR2 SAAADI.